These 21 T cell receptor beta chains came from one sample sequenced in a study of blood T cell repertoires in COVID-19. Profiling relied on immunoSEQ multiplex PCR, and the TCRdb table lists in-frame clones only, not all of them. The repertoire holds roughly 240,000 clones, with more than 75% as singletons. Sequencing used peripheral blood. These receptors all come from a woman aged 55 to 70 who had recovered from COVID-19.

V is TRBV4-2 and J is TRBJ1-6; a possible D gene is TRBD1 (5 bases). The V and J ends lost 0 bases and 7 bases respectively, with 10 bases between them. This CDR3 is built from 15 residues. Germline values: CDR1 LGHNA, CDR2 YNFKEQ. The CDR3 region is CASSQDRRQNSPLHF. CDR3 DNA: TGTGCCAGCAGCCAAGACCGTCGACAGAATTCACCCCTCCACTTT.

This rearrangement joins TRBV11-3 to TRBJ1-1; 11 positions agree with TRBD1. Germline CDR1 SGHNT, CDR2 YENEEA. The CDR3 covers 13 residues. J lost 12 bases, V lost 1 base, and 4 bases had no gene match. The CDR3 region is CASSLGGTGGTFF. CDR3 DNA: TGTGCCAGCAGCTTAGGTGGGACAGGGGGTACTTTCTTT.

The V and J genes are TRBV19 and TRBJ2-6, with 13 nucleotides matching TRBD2. The CDR3 contains 20 residues. The V segment lost 6 bases and the J segment 0 bases; nucleotides outside the gene matches: 11. Germline V gene sequence: CDR1 LNHDA, CDR2 SQIVND (reference sequence). CDR3: CASSLPGLAGESSGANVLTF. As DNA, the CDR3 is TGTGCCAGTAGCTTACCTGGACTAGCGGGGGAGAGCTCTGGGGCCAACGTCCTGACTTTC. Combining the CDR3 with reference TRBV19 and TRBJ2-6 gives the whole variable domain DGGITQSPKYLFRKEGQNVTLSCEQNLNHDAMYWYRQDPGQGLRLIYYSQIVNDFQKGDIAEGYSVSREKKESFPLTVTSAQKNPTAFYLCASSLPGLAGESSGANVLTFGAGSRLTVL.

The chain combines TRBV11-2 with TRBJ1-1, with a weak D call TRBD1 (5 bases). Trimming took 7 bases from V and 1 from J, leaving 10 bases between them. The germline V gene has CDR1 SGHAT and CDR2 FQNNGV. The CDR3 contains 13 residues. CDR3: CASTLTGNTEAFF. CDR3 in DNA: TGTGCCAGCACCCTAACAGGGAACACTGAAGCTTTCTTT.

The chain carries TRBV7-2 and TRBJ2-1; 7 positions agree with TRBD2. V was pared by 1 base and J by 9 bases, with 18 bases of the junction left unmatched. The CDR3 consists of 18 residues. Germline loops: CDR1 SGHTA, CDR2 FQGNSA. DNA for the CDR3: TGTGCCAGCAGCTTAGAGAGGGCTCTAAGCGGGGCGGGGAGTGAGCAGTTCTTC. It yields the protein CASSLERALSGAGSEQFF. The variable domain in full, completed from reference TRBV7-2 and TRBJ2-1, reads GAGVSQSPSNKVTEKGKDVELRCDPISGHTALYWYRQSLGQGLEFLIYFQGNSAPDKSGLPSDRFSAERTGGSVSTLTIQRTQQEDSAVYLCASSLERALSGAGSEQFFGPGTRLTVL.

This chain joins TRBV15 and TRBJ2-6, with D uncertain. Between the trimmed V and J ends, which lost 0 bases and 0 bases, there was a span of 3 bases. There are 15 residues in the CDR3. Germline V gene data show CDR1 as LNHNV and CDR2 as YYDKDF (reference sequence). The CDR3 loop is CATSRDISGANVLTF. The DNA for the CDR3 is TGTGCCACCAGCAGAGACATCTCTGGGGCCAACGTCCTGACTTTC.

This clone was observed a single time. The chain combines TRBV6-6 with TRBJ2-2; D may be TRBD1 (6 bases). The CDR3 has 15 residues. The germline CDR1 and CDR2 sequences are MNHNY and SVGAGI (reference sequence). V lost 6 bases to trimming and J lost 2 bases, with 13 bases between them. The CDR3 DNA reads as TGTGCCAGCAGCACCGGCAGGGGAAACACCGGGGAGCTGTTTTTT. This codes for CASSTGRGNTGELFF.

The chain has TRBV7-8 and TRBJ1-5, with TRBD1 matching 7 bases. Trimming cost V 4 bases and J 7 bases; bases outside gene matches: 7. The germline gives CDR1 SGHVS, CDR2 FQNEAQ. The CDR3 has 14 amino acids. CDR3 in DNA: TGTGCCAGCAGCTCGCACAGGGGTGGCCAGCCCCAGCATTTT. It yields the protein CASSSHRGGQPQHF.

The gene calls are TRBV18 and TRBJ2-7, with 10 nucleotides matching TRBD1. The junction had 5 bases not matched to a gene; V was cut back by 3 bases and J by 6 bases. The germline V gene has CDR1 KGHSH and CDR2 LQKENI. The CDR3 has 14 residues. The CDR3 DNA sequence: TGTGCCAGCTCACCGGGACAGGGGATCTTCGAGCAGTACTTC. Its protein product is CASSPGQGIFEQYF.

V gene TRBV5-4 combines with J gene TRBJ1-1; unclear D gene. This CDR3 is 15 amino acids long. Trimming took 0 bases from V and 1 from J, leaving 10 bases between them. Germline lookup yields CDR1 SGHNT and CDR2 YYREEE (reference sequence). CDR3 coding DNA: TGTGCCAGCAGCTTGGTATCGACTGGGAACACTGAAGCTTTCTTT. Its protein is CASSLVSTGNTEAFF. The variable domain in full, with the rest retrieved from reference TRBV5-4 and TRBJ1-1, is ETGVTQSPTHLIKTRGQQVTLRCSSQSGHNTVSWYQQALGQGPQFIFQYYREEENGRGNFPPRFSGLQFPNYSSELNVNALELDDSALYLCASSLVSTGNTEAFFGQGTRLTVV.

As to this clone: A read error may produce the germline difference seen at one junction end. The chain couples TRBV7-7 to TRBJ2-1; TRBD2 is a possible D gene (6 bases). Germline-derived CDR1 and CDR2 are SSHAT and FNYEAQ (reference sequence). The CDR3 sequence is 18 residues long. CDR3 region: CASSFQGRRGQNYNEQFF. For the CDR3, the DNA is TGTGCTAGCAGCTTCCAGGGACGGCGGGGCCAAAACTACAATGAGCAGTTCTTC.

This clone is a singleton in its sample. J is TRBJ2-7 and V is TRBV6-2 or TRBV6-3; D unclear. The CDR3 covers 14 residues. The germline V gene has CDR1 MNHEY and CDR2 SVGEGT. V was trimmed by 2 bases and J by 0 bases, leaving 8 bases between them. CDR3 region: CASSYAEPSYEQYF. CDR3 bases: TGTGCCAGCAGTTACGCCGAGCCCTCCTACGAGCAGTACTTC.

This chain connects TRBV11-2 to TRBJ2-5, with D perhaps TRBD1 (7 bases). This CDR3 comprises 15 residues. CDR1 and CDR2 from the germline V gene are SGHAT and FQNNGV. V was clipped by 4 bases and J by 8 bases, with 20 bases between them. The CDR3 nucleotides read TGTGCCAGCAGCTACCAGGGGGGCGGAGTGGAAACCCAGTACTTC. Residues: CASSYQGGGVETQYF.

The DNA of the CDR3 is TGTGCCAGCAGCCCGTCCCGGGACATCTATGGCTACACCTTC. Its protein is CASSPSRDIYGYTF. The chain links TRBV7-2 to TRBJ1-2; D might be TRBD1 (6 bases). The V end was cut by 5 bases, the J end by 4 bases, with 14 bases between. Germline CDR1 reads SGHTA; CDR2 reads FQGNSA. This CDR3 contains 14 residues.

The chain is built from TRBV4-3 and TRBJ2-6; D gene ambiguous. The CDR3 loop spans 16 amino acids. Germline lookup yields CDR1 LGHNA and CDR2 YSLEER. With 0 bases removed from V and 1 base from J, the gap between germline ends came to 7 bases. This CDR3 is CASSQDLYSGANVLTF. The CDR3 DNA sequence: TGCGCCAGCAGCCAAGATCTGTATTCTGGGGCCAACGTCCTGACTTTC.

The J gene is TRBJ2-5, the V gene TRBV10-1; no firm D call. Per germline, CDR1 WNHNN and CDR2 SYGVQD (reference sequence). Trimming removed 5 bases from V and 2 bases from J, with 21 bases in between. CDR3 size: 17 residues. The chain's CDR3 is CASSPHQNRHSQETQYF. CDR3 nucleotides: TGCGCCAGCAGTCCACACCAAAATAGACATTCTCAAGAGACCCAGTACTTC.

V is TRBV4-2 and J is TRBJ2-1; 12 nucleotides match TRBD2. This CDR3 has 16 amino acids. From germline, CDR1 is LGHNA and CDR2 YNFKEQ. V shed 3 bases and J 1 base; nucleotides not matched to a gene: 1. CDR3 bases: TGTGCCAGCAGCCAGACTAGCGGGGGTTCCTACAATGAGCAGTTCTTC. Its translation: CASSQTSGGSYNEQFF.

The chain joins TRBV4-1 to TRBJ2-3, with 8 bases matching TRBD2. The CDR3 runs to 16 residues. Germline loops: CDR1 MGHRA, CDR2 YSYEKL. V gave up 4 bases and J gave up 0 bases; unmatched junction bases: 6. As DNA, the CDR3 is TGCGCCAGCAGCCTCGTAAGCGGGGGTAGCACAGATACGCAGTATTTT. As protein: CASSLVSGGSTDTQYF.

V is TRBV5-1 and J is TRBJ1-6; TRBD1 is a possible D gene (6 bases). The V end was cut by 1 base, the J end by 9 bases, with 26 bases between. The CDR3 contains 19 residues. The germline V gene encodes CDR1 SGHRS and CDR2 YFSETQ. The CDR3 DNA reads TGCGCCAGCAGCTTGTCTCCGGGCGGTCGCGGGGGCGAGGGTTCACCCCTCCACTTT. It yields the protein CASSLSPGGRGGEGSPLHF.

This chain uses TRBV29-1 with TRBJ1-2; 7 bases agree with TRBD1. This CDR3 is 15 amino acids long. With V trimmed by 0 bases and J by 8 bases, 12 bases remained unmatched. Per germline, CDR1 SQVTM and CDR2 ANQGSEA. CDR3 region: CSVEDAQLTTGGYTF. For the CDR3, the DNA is TGCAGCGTTGAAGACGCCCAATTAACGACAGGGGGCTACACCTTC. Complete variable domain (other parts from reference TRBV29-1 and TRBJ1-2): SAVISQKPSRDICQRGTSLTIQCQVDSQVTMMFWYRQQPGQSLTLIATANQGSEATYESGFVIDKFPISRPNLTFSTLTVSNMSPEDSSIYLCSVEDAQLTTGGYTFGSGTRLTVV.

The chain uses TRBV7-2 and TRBJ1-3; D remains ambiguous. Per germline, CDR1 SGHTA and CDR2 FQGNSA. The CDR3 has 16 residues. The germline V and J ends were trimmed by 6 bases and 0 bases, with 15 bases remaining between them. The CDR3 is CASSSSSRGSGNTIYF. In DNA, the CDR3 is TGTGCCAGCAGTTCAAGTTCACGGGGCTCTGGAAACACCATATATTTT.